The sequence of this TCR beta chain was determined in a study of cytomegalovirus exposure and HLA in healthy donors. General study findings and limits: Cytomegalovirus association was listed for under 200 TCR beta chains. A likely sequencing artifact accounted for one observed cluster of highly shared sequence variants.

Those who donated were healthy bone marrow donors. Vbeta (60) and Jbeta (13) primers were used in the PCR. Libraries were prepared by immunoSEQ multiplex PCR; TCRdb keeps only in-frame clonotypes and omits some of them. Altogether roughly 49,000 clones are present, roughly 81% being singletons, with the ten largest covering approximately 2.5%. As regards this clone: No antigen is known for it.

Germline V gene lookup returns CDR1 KGHSH and CDR2 LQKENI. The CDR3 is 15 amino acids. Trimming removed 3 bases from V and 4 bases from J, with 15 bases in between. The J gene is TRBJ1-1, the V gene TRBV18; a weak D match, TRBD1 (6 bases). The sample consisted of PBMCs. The TCR originated in a woman aged 40-49 years in good health and CMV-seropositive. The CDR3 coding sequence is TGTGCCAGCTCACCCCCGCACGGGACACCCACTGAAGCTTTCTTT. Translated: CASSPPHGTPTEAFF.